This record concerns one TCR beta chain sequence. Its target is not known. The record originates from a study of T cell responses to AZD1222 COVID-19 vaccine. Regarding the study as a whole: Donors were mostly white British, more females; clonal diversity possibly underestimated.

Germline CDR1 MNHEY, CDR2 SVGEGT. This CDR3 contains 14 residues. Unmatched junction bases numbered 4, after V lost 2 bases and J lost 3 bases. Using immunoSEQ multiplex PCR, the repertoire was profiled, and TCRdb retains in-frame clones only, with some absent. The repertoire holds approximately 110,000 clones, with approximately 92% as singletons. The rearrangement links TRBV6-2 or TRBV6-3 to TRBJ2-7; TRBD1 aligns across 7 bases. The sequencing here drew on peripheral blood, taken 28 days after the second AZD1222 dose. The clonotype originates from an adult who received the AZD1222 COVID-19 vaccine. The CDR3 DNA is TGTGCCAGCAGTTACCGCAGGGGGATCTACGAGCAGTACTTC. It encodes CASSYRRGIYEQYF.